This T cell receptor (beta chain) derives from a study of T-cell reconstitution after alpha-beta-depleted transplantation in children listed by TCRdb under 2016. For the study in its entirety: T-cell immune reconstitution after TCRalphabeta/CD19-depleted allogeneic hematopoietic cell transplantation in children was quantitatively tracked in the study by means of TCR repertoire profiling.

The CDR3 goes from the cysteine to the phenylalanine over 17 residues. CDR3 DNA is the only sequence kept; it has 51 bases, read in frame from the first base. The CDR1 and CDR2 encoded by the germline V gene are SGDLS and YYNGEE. Compared with germline, V lacks 4 bases and J lacks 5 bases; bases without a gene match: 15. Overall study outcomes, separate from this receptor: The high TCRbeta diversity at day 60 in some patients was ascribed to recipient T cells and intrathymic progenitors that had survived conditioning. Over subsequent months, a decline in hyperexpanded clone frequencies was noted, and after one year, T-cell counts and TCRbeta diversity were mostly ascribed to newly produced T cells. The apparently early alphabetaT-cell count recovery about two months after transplant was reportedly dependent on only several hundred rapidly expanded clones derived from non-depleted graft cells.

Sample treatment or condition, as interpreted from the label and publication: allogeneic hematopoietic cell transplantation with graft depleted of TCRalphabeta T cells and CD19 B cells. The transplant recipients were children given TCRalphabeta/CD19-depleted allogeneic hematopoietic cell grafts. Libraries were constructed by PCR. For sequencing, an Illumina HiSeq 2500 was employed. TCR library preparation used molecular barcoding, with unique molecular identifiers applied to normalize quantification of the TCRbeta repertoire. TCRdb ran its own pipeline on the public reads, namely fastp trimming at Q25 and MiXCR clone calling, and kept in-frame beta chains. Every entry covers one CDR3 protein and lists the most common genes and DNA from its rows. In this sample the table shows around 300,000 distinct CDR3 sequences, more than 9% of which occur a single time. The ten largest clones take up 20% to 30% of the sample.

This clonotype has ten or more counts. This clone's antigen is unknown. Base qualities are not recorded, but no much larger clone differs from it by a single base. The sample in question was peripheral blood, obtained 180 days after TCRalphabeta/CD19-depleted stem cell transplant. The receptor was derived from a male patient between 2 and 10 years old who had a stem cell transplant for chronic granulomatous disease, so the T cells may come from the graft donor. The chain uses TRBV9 and TRBJ2-1; TRBD2 fits 7 bases in the junction. The CDR3 here reads CASSSPGGSGRNNEQFF. DNA sequence: TGTGCCAGCAGCTCACCGGGGGGTAGCGGTAGAAACAATGAGCAGTTCTTC.